A single sample is the source of the 25 T cell receptor beta chains below, sequenced in a study of shared clonotypes between healthy human individuals. Using immunoSEQ multiplex PCR, the repertoire was profiled, and TCRdb retains in-frame clones only, with some absent. The table lists some 740,000 clones, around 93% of them singletons, with less than 25% in the top ten. Naive-designated CD8 cells lacked CD45RO, were positively enriched for CCR7, and omitted terminally differentiated effector memory CD45RA+ cells. The sample was naive CD8+ T cells sorted from blood. These receptors originate from a man aged 25 to 40 in good health.

CDR3 sequence (DNA): TGTGCCAGCAGTGAAGAGGGGGCGGTACAAGAGACCCAGTACTTC. Translated, it gives CASSEEGAVQETQYF. This chain links TRBV6-1 with TRBJ2-5; 7 bases are a match to TRBD1. This CDR3 has 15 amino acids. V was clipped by 1 base and J by 2 bases; unmatched bases: 4. Germline V gene data show CDR1 as MNHNS and CDR2 as SASEGT.

CDR3 sequence reads: CASTGLSSSTDTQYF. CDR3 bases: TGTGCCAGCACTGGACTGAGCTCCAGCACAGATACGCAGTATTTT. This rearrangement joins TRBV5-6 to TRBJ2-3; possibly TRBD2 for D (5 bases). Germline V gene lookup returns CDR1 SGHDT and CDR2 YYEEEE. V dropped 6 bases and J dropped 0 bases, with 14 bases sitting between them. The CDR3 totals 15 residues.

The CDR3 DNA is TGTGCGAGGGGAGGGCCCACCGGGGAGCTGTTTTTT. It translates to CARGGPTGELFF. J is TRBJ2-2 and V is TRBV19; the match to TRBD2 covers 7 bases. Germline-derived CDR1 and CDR2 are LNHDA and SQIVND (reference sequence). The CDR3 extends over 12 amino acids.

As to this clone: Other DNA sequences in the sample encode the same CDR3. The chain's CDR3 is CASSASSYNEQFF. Written as DNA, the CDR3 is TGTGCCAGCAGCGCCAGCTCCTACAATGAGCAGTTCTTC. V and J are TRBV9 and TRBJ2-1; D is unresolved. V was pared by 3 bases and J by 0 bases, with 4 bases between. The CDR3 covers 13 residues. CDR1 and CDR2 from the germline V gene are SGDLS and YYNGEE.

This clone occurred a few times. The chain has TRBV7-9 and TRBJ2-5; D may be TRBD2 (6 bases). Germline V CDR1 and CDR2: SEHNR, FQNEAQ (reference sequence). This CDR3 has 16 amino acids. V was clipped by 4 bases and J by 5 bases, with 20 bases between them. CDR3 region: CASSSIADLRRETQYF. CDR3 nucleotide sequence: TGTGCCAGCAGCTCCATAGCGGACCTTAGGAGGGAGACCCAGTACTTC.

This chain joins TRBV15 and TRBJ2-7; no reliable D call. There are 15 residues in the CDR3. CDR1 is LNHNV, CDR2 YYDKDF, per germline (reference sequence). Trimming took off 0 bases at V and 1 base at J, with 10 bases between the two ends. Written as DNA, the CDR3 is TGTGCCACCAGCAGAGAATTGGGGATGTCCTACGAGCAGTACTTC. Encoded protein: CATSRELGMSYEQYF.

A note on this clone: This sample includes further DNA sequences coding for the same CDR3. The chain links TRBV6-6 to TRBJ2-2, with D unresolved. CDR1 MNHNY and CDR2 SVGAGI come from the germline V gene (reference sequence). CDR3 length equals 14 residues. V was pared by 0 bases and J by 5 bases, with 7 bases between. This CDR3 is CASSYSRGTGELFF. The CDR3, as DNA: TGTGCCAGCAGTTACTCGAGAGGTACCGGGGAGCTGTTTTTT.

In regard to this clone: The junction departs from germline at one end; a sequencing error may be responsible. The gene calls are TRBV7-7 and TRBJ2-5, with TRBD2 matching 11 bases. The CDR3 has 17 amino acids. Germline-derived CDR1 and CDR2 are SSHAT and FNYEAQ (reference sequence). Here the CDR3 DNA reads TGTGCTAGCAGCCTGGGACTAGCGGATGGCCTTGGGGAGACCCAGTACTTC. Its protein product is CASSLGLADGLGETQYF. The entire variable domain, with the rest obtained from reference TRBV7-7 and TRBJ2-5, is as follows: GAGVSQSPRYKVTKRGQDVTLRCDPISSHATLYWYQQALGQGPEFLTYFNYEAQPDKSGLPSDRFSAERPEGSISTLTIQRTEQRDSAMYRCASSLGLADGLGETQYFGPGTRLLVL.

For this clone: At the DNA level, this CDR3 is encoded by other sequences in the same sample as well. The gene calls are TRBV7-2 and TRBJ2-7, with 7 bases identical to TRBD1. This CDR3 spans 14 amino acids. The V and J ends lost 6 bases and 3 bases, in that order; junction bases with no gene match: 8. Germline V gene lookup returns CDR1 SGHTA and CDR2 FQGNSA. The CDR3 region is CASSLWDRNYEQYF. Written as DNA, the CDR3 is TGTGCCAGCAGTCTCTGGGACAGAAACTACGAGCAGTACTTC.

The genes are TRBV7-3 and TRBJ2-1; no clear D gene. CDR1 and CDR2 from the germline V gene are SGHTA and FQGTGA. The germline V and J ends were trimmed by 4 bases and 10 bases, with 14 bases remaining between them. The CDR3 extends over 13 amino acids. This CDR3 is CASSSSPAPEQFF. In DNA form, the CDR3 reads TGTGCCAGCAGCTCGAGCCCGGCACCCGAGCAGTTCTTC.

The chain has TRBV11-3 and TRBJ2-1; tentative D call: TRBD2 (5 bases). The CDR3 covers 13 residues. The V end lost 2 bases, the J end lost 9 bases, and 11 bases lay between the germline ends. The germline CDR1 and CDR2 sequences are SGHNT and YENEEA. The CDR3 region has the DNA TGTGCCAGCAGCTTATTCGCGGGTAGTGAGCAGTTCTTC. This encodes CASSLFAGSEQFF.

The chain joins TRBV5-5 to TRBJ2-7, with 7 bases aligning to TRBD2. Losses at the gene ends were 0 bases for V and 2 bases for J; bases not matched to a gene: 5. CDR1 and CDR2 from the germline V gene are SGHKS and YYEKEE (reference sequence). The CDR3 covers 15 residues. CDR3 sequence (DNA): TGTGCCAGCAGCTTGGGAGGCGGGAGCCCCTACGAGCAGTACTTC. It codes for CASSLGGGSPYEQYF.

The chain links TRBV11-1 to TRBJ1-1; unclear D gene. The CDR3 runs 13 residues. The germline gives CDR1 SGHAT, CDR2 FQDESV (reference sequence). The V and J ends lost 7 bases and 5 bases respectively, with 14 bases between them. The chain's CDR3 is CASTPPSRTEAFF. The CDR3 DNA follows: TGTGCCAGCACCCCCCCCTCGAGAACTGAAGCTTTCTTT.

The chain recombines TRBV7-9 with TRBJ2-1; TRBD2 aligns across 7 bases. CDR1 is SEHNR and CDR2 is FQNEAQ in the germline V gene (reference sequence). V was clipped by 5 bases and J by 9 bases; unmatched bases: 16. This CDR3 has 16 residues. The CDR3 sequence is CASSPLEGFPGGEQFF. The CDR3 DNA follows: TGTGCCAGCAGCCCCCTGGAGGGATTCCCGGGGGGTGAGCAGTTCTTC.

This clone was counted between two and nine times. The chain employs TRBV11-2 and TRBJ2-7; D perhaps matches TRBD2 (5 bases). Germline V gene lookup returns CDR1 SGHAT and CDR2 FQNNGV. V was cut by 4 bases and J by 1 base, with 5 bases left in between. This CDR3 has 12 amino acids. CDR3 amino acids: CASSSGSYEQYF. CDR3 bases: TGTGCCAGCAGCTCGGGGTCCTACGAGCAGTACTTC.

The chain combines TRBV7-9 with TRBJ2-3, with 9 positions matching TRBD2. CDR3 length: 19 amino acids. Germline V lookup: CDR1 SEHNR, CDR2 FQNEAQ (reference sequence). Trimming took 1 base from V and 4 from J; bases not matched to a gene: 15. Here the CDR3 reads CASSLVFMVAGELSDTQYF. The CDR3 nucleotides read TGTGCCAGCAGCTTAGTGTTTATGGTAGCGGGAGAGTTGTCAGATACGCAGTATTTT. Complete variable domain (other parts from reference TRBV7-9 and TRBJ2-3): DTGVSQNPRHKITKRGQNVTFRCDPISEHNRLYWYRQTLGQGPEFLTYFQNEAQLEKSRLLSDRFSAERPKGSFSTLEIQRTEQGDSAMYLCASSLVFMVAGELSDTQYFGPGTRLTVL.

The rearrangement uses TRBV27 and TRBJ2-7; D call uncertain. Trimming removed 1 base at V and 7 bases at J, with 14 bases between. CDR1 is MNHEY and CDR2 is SMNVEV in the germline V gene (reference sequence). There are 14 residues in the CDR3. In nucleotides, the CDR3 is TGTGCCAGCAGTTTATTTAGGGAAGTAAGGGAGCAGTACTTC. Translation: CASSLFREVREQYF.

This clone has just one count. The CDR3 sequence: CASREGVNTGELFF. Here the CDR3 DNA reads TGTGCCAGCAGGGAGGGAGTGAACACCGGGGAGCTGTTTTTT. This chain connects TRBV28 to TRBJ2-2, with D tentatively TRBD2 (6 bases). The CDR3 totals 14 residues. Deletions cut 6 bases from V and 1 base from J, with 9 bases between. Germline V gene data show CDR1 as MDHEN and CDR2 as SYDVKM. The whole variable domain, filled in from reference TRBV28 and TRBJ2-2, reads DVKVTQSSRYLVKRTGEKVFLECVQDMDHENMFWYRQDPGLGLRLIYFSYDVKMKEKGDIPEGYSVSREKKERFSLILESASTNQTSMYLCASREGVNTGELFFGEGSRLTVL.

The rearrangement joins TRBV27 to TRBJ2-7, with D possibly being TRBD1 or TRBD2 (7 bases each). Germline assignment: CDR1 MNHEY and CDR2 SMNVEV (reference sequence). V was pared by 5 bases and J by 5 bases, with 16 bases between. The CDR3 is made up of 14 amino acids. The CDR3 reads CASSQWEGAHEQYF. In nucleotides, the CDR3 is TGTGCCAGCAGTCAATGGGAGGGGGCCCACGAGCAGTACTTC.

The genes are TRBV6-5 and TRBJ1-5, with a weak D call TRBD1 (6 bases). The CDR3 is 13 amino acids. V was shortened by 10 bases and J by 3 bases, with 13 bases between the two germline ends. Germline assignment: CDR1 MNHEY and CDR2 SVGAGI. The CDR3 region is CATGAGYNQPQHF. As DNA, the CDR3 is TGTGCCACGGGGGCAGGGTACAATCAGCCCCAGCATTTT.

About this clone itself: Different DNA sequences within this sample yield the same CDR3. The gene calls are TRBV4-1 and TRBJ2-7, with TRBD1 matching over 7 bases. The V gene end was trimmed by 2 bases and the J gene end by 1 base; junction bases not matched to a gene: 5. This CDR3 comprises 15 residues. Germline V lookup: CDR1 MGHRA, CDR2 YSYEKL. CDR3 amino acids: CASSQLGQSSYEQYF. In DNA form, the CDR3 reads TGCGCCAGCAGCCAATTGGGACAGAGTTCCTACGAGCAGTACTTC.

The chain links TRBV11-3 to TRBJ1-1; D remains unclear. This CDR3 spans 13 amino acids. Germline assignment: CDR1 SGHNT and CDR2 YENEEA. V lost 1 base, J lost 4 bases, and 7 bases lay in between. Here the CDR3 DNA reads TGTGCCAGCAGCTTAGGGGCGAGCACTGAAGCTTTCTTT. It codes for CASSLGASTEAFF.

The chain carries TRBV6-6 and TRBJ2-1; D not resolved. V was trimmed by 5 bases and J by 0 bases, leaving 11 bases between them. The V gene's germline CDR1 is MNHNY and CDR2 SVGAGI (reference sequence). This CDR3 is built from 15 residues. CDR3 in amino acids: CASSTSARSYNEQFF. The DNA for the CDR3 is TGTGCCAGCAGTACAAGCGCGCGCTCCTACAATGAGCAGTTCTTC.

The rearrangement uses TRBV7-9 and TRBJ1-1; TRBD1 might be the D (5 bases). CDR3 length: 16 amino acids. Trimming pared 4 bases from V and 2 bases from J, leaving 17 bases between. The V gene's germline CDR1 is SEHNR and CDR2 FQNEAQ (reference sequence). The CDR3 DNA sequence: TGTGCCAGCAGCTACCCAGGTGCAGGGCTTAACACTGAAGCTTTCTTT. This encodes CASSYPGAGLNTEAFF. Complete variable domain (other parts from reference TRBV7-9 and TRBJ1-1): DTGVSQNPRHKITKRGQNVTFRCDPISEHNRLYWYRQTLGQGPEFLTYFQNEAQLEKSRLLSDRFSAERPKGSFSTLEIQRTEQGDSAMYLCASSYPGAGLNTEAFFGQGTRLTVV.

With respect to this clone: In the same sample, other DNA sequences code for this CDR3. V and J are TRBV28 and TRBJ1-5; unclear D gene. This CDR3 region has 15 residues. Germline CDR1 MDHEN, CDR2 SYDVKM. Trimming pared 6 bases from V and 0 bases from J, leaving 12 bases between. As DNA, the CDR3 is TGTGCCAGCAGCCCCTCGCCGTATAGCAATCAGCCCCAGCATTTT. It codes for CASSPSPYSNQPQHF.